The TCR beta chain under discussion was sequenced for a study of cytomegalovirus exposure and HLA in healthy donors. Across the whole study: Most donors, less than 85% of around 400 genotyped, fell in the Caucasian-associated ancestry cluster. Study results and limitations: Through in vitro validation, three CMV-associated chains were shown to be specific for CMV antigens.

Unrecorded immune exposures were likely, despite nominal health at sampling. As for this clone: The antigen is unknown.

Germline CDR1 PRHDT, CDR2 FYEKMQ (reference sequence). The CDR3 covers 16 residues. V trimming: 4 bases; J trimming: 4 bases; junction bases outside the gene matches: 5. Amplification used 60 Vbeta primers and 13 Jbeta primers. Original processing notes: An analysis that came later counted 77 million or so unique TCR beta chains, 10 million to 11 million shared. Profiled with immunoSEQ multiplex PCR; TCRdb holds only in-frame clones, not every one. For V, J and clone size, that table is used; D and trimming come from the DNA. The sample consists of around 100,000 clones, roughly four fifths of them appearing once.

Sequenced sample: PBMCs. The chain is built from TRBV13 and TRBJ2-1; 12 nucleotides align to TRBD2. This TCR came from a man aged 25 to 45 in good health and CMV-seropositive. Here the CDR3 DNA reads TGTGCCAGCAGCTACCGGACTAGCGGGACTTACAATGAGCAGTTCTTC. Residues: CASSYRTSGTYNEQFF.